The clone carrying this T cell receptor (beta chain) has at least ten counts. The antigen remains unidentified. The data belong to a study of regulatory T cells in long-lasting Graves disease. Study information: Under 3 months of antithyroid drugs had been taken by newly diagnosed Graves' patients.

Researchers made TCR beta libraries by using iRepertoire HTBI primers and running Arm-PCR on CDR3 regions. TCRdb recomputed calls from the multiplex PCR reads with MiXCR, one row per CDR3 protein. Of 500,000 or so distinct CDR3 sequences in the sample, about 17% are singletons; the top ten hold 9% to 15%. Looked up from germline, CDR1 is KGHDR and CDR2 is SFDVKD. Trimming left V 7 bases short and J 1 base short, with 9 bases between. This CDR3 spans 13 amino acids. The time point: newly diagnosed GD, antithyroid drugs for less than 3 months. The TCR library was made from RNA extracted from PBMCs. Findings and limits, study-wide: TRBV28, TRBJ1-2 and TRBJ2-5 were segments that persistent disease favored.

These records were also assigned to another study, of T cells in Graves' hyperthyroidism and ophthalmopathy. That work states: Expanded thyroid clonotypes (above 0.001) were mostly also found in blood.

V and J are TRBV24-1 and TRBJ1-1; no reliable D call. The clonotype was recovered from a man aged 35 to 55 with Graves disease. This sample comprised peripheral blood mononuclear cells (PBMCs), obtained at new diagnosis, from a patient treated with antithyroid drugs. The CDR3 is CATSGPGNTEAFF. The CDR3 region has the DNA TGTGCCACCAGCGGGCCGGGGAACACTGAAGCTTTCTTT.